This is a list of T cell receptor beta chains from one sample in a study of OX40 agonist ivuxolimab in advanced cancers. Profiling relied on immunoSEQ multiplex PCR, and the TCRdb table lists in-frame clones only, not all of them. The data show about 78,000 clones, 70% to 85% seen once. The sequencing used CD4+ or CD8+ T cells sorted from blood, collected in a trial of the OX40 agonist ivuxolimab. Receptors originate from an adult with an advanced solid tumor such as melanoma, head and neck, liver or kidney cancer. The CDR3 runs from the conserved cysteine through the conserved F or W. The D gene is left open where the match is weak. Only part of the rows carry a size: once, few, many, or a class if the clone is expanded.

J gene	V gene	D gene	clone size	CDR3 protein	CDR3 DNA
TRBJ1-1	TRBV18	TRBD1	.	CASSGTGRGNTEAFF	TGTGCCAGCTCAGGGACAGGGCGAGGGAACACTGAAGCTTTCTTT
TRBJ1-3	TRBV7-9	.	.	CASSIFLRSGAGNTIYF	TGTGCCAGCAGCATTTTCCTTCGGTCTGGGGCTGGAAACACCATATATTTT
TRBJ1-2	TRBV5-5	.	once	CASSLLGEGYTF	TGTGCCAGCAGCTTGCTGGGGGAAGGCTACACCTTC
TRBJ2-3	TRBV9	TRBD2	.	CASSVRTSGRTDTQYF	TGTGCCAGCAGCGTAAGGACTAGCGGGAGAACAGATACGCAGTATTTT
TRBJ1-1	TRBV13	.	.	CASSLQGYEAFF	TGTGCCAGCAGCTTACAGGGTTATGAAGCTTTCTTT
TRBJ1-5	TRBV7-2	TRBD1	.	CASSSTGGAGQPQHF	TGTGCCAGCAGCTCCACAGGGGGCGCGGGGCAGCCCCAGCATTTT
TRBJ1-5	TRBV28	.	once	CASRLGGVGNQPQHF	TGTGCCAGCAGGTTAGGGGGGGTTGGGAATCAGCCCCAGCATTTT
TRBJ2-1	TRBV7-9	TRBD2	.	CASSKTSHYNEQFF	TGTGCCAGCAGTAAGACTAGCCATTACAATGAGCAGTTCTTC
TRBJ2-1	TRBV9	TRBD1	.	CASSVRTGEGYNEQFF	TGTGCCAGCAGCGTTCGGACAGGGGAAGGTTACAATGAGCAGTTCTTC
TRBJ1-2	TRBV7-6	TRBD1	many	CASSQGQNYGYTF	TGTGCCAGCAGCCAGGGACAGAACTATGGCTACACCTTC